These 32 T cell receptor beta chains were all obtained from the same sample, sequenced in a study of blood T cell repertoires in COVID-19. Sequenced by immunoSEQ multiplex PCR; TCRdb stores in-frame clones only, minus some. Of about 29,000 clones in the sample, around 91% were seen once. Sequenced input: peripheral blood. These receptors were collected from an elderly man with acute or convalescent COVID-19.

The chain recombines TRBV5-6 with TRBJ1-4; a possible D gene is TRBD1 (5 bases). Germline values: CDR1 SGHDT, CDR2 YYEEEE. This CDR3 has 15 amino acids. Trimming shortened V by 4 bases and J by 1 base, and 11 bases separated the two germline ends. The chain's CDR3 is CASSPAGRTNEKLFF. The CDR3 DNA follows: TGTGCCAGCAGCCCCGCGGGGCGAACTAATGAAAAACTGTTTTTT.

The chain combines TRBV5-1 with TRBJ2-3; maybe TRBD1 (5 bases). This CDR3 has 16 amino acids. Germline loops: CDR1 SGHRS, CDR2 YFSETQ. Trimming left V 0 bases short and J 5 bases short, with 16 bases between. The CDR3 sequence: CASSLEGQGFLDTQYF. In DNA form, the CDR3 reads TGCGCCAGCAGCTTGGAAGGCCAGGGTTTCCTAGATACGCAGTATTTT.

J is TRBJ2-3 and V is TRBV18; perhaps TRBD1 as D (5 bases). Trimming removed 4 bases from V and 3 bases from J, with 17 bases in between. The germline V gene has CDR1 KGHSH and CDR2 LQKENI. The CDR3 has 16 residues. In nucleotides, the CDR3 is TGTGCCAGCTCACGTCCTTCAGGGAAGAGGACAGATACGCAGTATTTT. This encodes CASSRPSGKRTDTQYF.

This chain links TRBV6-5 with TRBJ1-2; no clear D gene. The CDR3 length is 13 residues. The germline V gene encodes CDR1 MNHEY and CDR2 SVGAGI. Trimming cost V 6 bases and J 0 bases, with 8 bases left between them. This CDR3 is CASSRSPNYGYTF. CDR3 DNA: TGTGCCAGCAGCAGGTCCCCTAACTATGGCTACACCTTC.

The count of this clone is one. The rearrangement joins TRBV20-1 to TRBJ1-6; D gene uncertain. CDR3 length equals 12 residues. The V end lost 3 bases, the J end lost 7 bases, and 7 bases lay between the germline ends. CDR1 and CDR2 from the germline V gene are DFQATT and SNEGSKA (reference sequence). The CDR3 protein is CSASSTNSPLHF. The DNA for the CDR3 is TGCAGTGCTAGTTCTACGAATTCACCCCTCCACTTT.

The chain carries TRBV6-5 and TRBJ1-6, with D unclear. The germline gives CDR1 MNHEY, CDR2 SVGAGI. The CDR3 length is 13 residues. Deletions cut 7 bases from V and 8 bases from J, with 12 bases between. The CDR3 protein is CASKRGTDSPLHF. The CDR3 DNA follows: TGTGCCAGCAAAAGAGGAACCGATTCACCCCTCCACTTT.

V and J are TRBV5-1 and TRBJ1-3; tentatively, D is TRBD1 (6 bases). This CDR3 comprises 15 residues. The germline V gene encodes CDR1 SGHRS and CDR2 YFSETQ. The germline V and J ends were trimmed by 3 bases and 0 bases, with 10 bases remaining between them. CDR3 DNA sequence: TGCGCCAGCAGCTCGGACAGCAGCTCTGGAAACACCATATATTTT. This sequence encodes CASSSDSSSGNTIYF.

The J gene is TRBJ1-5, the V gene TRBV7-9, with D unclear. V was cut by 5 bases and J by 0 bases, with 11 bases left in between. From germline, CDR1 is SEHNR and CDR2 FQNEAQ (reference sequence). The CDR3 extends over 15 amino acids. Here the CDR3 DNA reads TGTGCCAGCAGCCCCGGGGATTATAGCAATCAGCCCCAGCATTTT. Translation gives CASSPGDYSNQPQHF. Filled out from reference TRBV7-9 and TRBJ1-5, the complete variable domain reads DTGVSQNPRHKITKRGQNVTFRCDPISEHNRLYWYRQTLGQGPEFLTYFQNEAQLEKSRLLSDRFSAERPKGSFSTLEIQRTEQGDSAMYLCASSPGDYSNQPQHFGDGTRLSIL.

The rearrangement joins TRBV19 to TRBJ1-5, with 7 bases matching TRBD1. The CDR3 contains 18 residues. Losses at the gene ends were 10 bases for V and 5 bases for J; bases not matched to a gene: 23. Per germline, CDR1 LNHDA and CDR2 SQIVND (reference sequence). The CDR3 DNA reads as TGTGCCATCCCCTCCGGGACAGTTACCTTACCAACTGATCAGCCCCAGCATTTT. Translating gives CAIPSGTVTLPTDQPQHF.

The chain combines TRBV19 with TRBJ1-5; the D gene is possibly TRBD1 (5 bases). There are 14 residues in the CDR3. Between the trimmed V and J ends, which lost 7 bases and 6 bases, there was a span of 16 bases. Germline CDR1 reads LNHDA; CDR2 reads SQIVND (reference sequence). The DNA of the CDR3 is TGTGCCAGTAATCGGGGGGAGTTCGGTCAGCCCCAGCATTTT. This translates into CASNRGEFGQPQHF. Full variable domain (remainder filled in from reference TRBV19 and TRBJ1-5): DGGITQSPKYLFRKEGQNVTLSCEQNLNHDAMYWYRQDPGQGLRLIYYSQIVNDFQKGDIAEGYSVSREKKESFPLTVTSAQKNPTAFYLCASNRGEFGQPQHFGDGTRLSIL.

The genes are TRBV28 and TRBJ2-2; a weak D match, TRBD1 (6 bases). The CDR3 sequence is 15 residues long. The germline CDR1 and CDR2 sequences are MDHEN and SYDVKM. Trimming stripped 6 bases from V and 7 bases from J, with 18 bases between. CDR3 region: CASSPPDRRGGELFF. The CDR3 DNA reads as TGTGCCAGCAGCCCCCCGGACAGAAGGGGCGGGGAGCTGTTTTTT.

This chain uses TRBV7-6 with TRBJ2-1; a weak D match, TRBD2 (5 bases). Trimming removed 5 bases at V and 7 bases at J, with 6 bases between. Germline V CDR1 and CDR2: SGHVS, FNYEAQ. The CDR3 has 11 residues. CDR3 region: CASSRGNEQFF. The CDR3 DNA is TGTGCCAGCAGCCGCGGGAATGAGCAGTTCTTC.

This chain joins TRBV6-5 and TRBJ2-3, with 7 bases aligning to TRBD2. Unmatched junction bases numbered 7, after V lost 6 bases and J lost 1 base. Looked up from germline, CDR1 is MNHEY and CDR2 is SVGAGI. The CDR3 is 15 amino acids. Written as DNA, the CDR3 is TGTGCCAGCAGAGTTTCTAGCGGTGGCACAGATACGCAGTATTTT. It is translated as CASRVSSGGTDTQYF.

In DNA form, the CDR3 reads TGTGCCAGCAGCCCGGGACAGGGGTTCGCAACTAATGAAAAACTGTTTTTT. This encodes CASSPGQGFATNEKLFF. The J gene is TRBJ1-4, the V gene TRBV11-2; 10 bases match TRBD1. The germline gives CDR1 SGHAT, CDR2 FQNNGV. The CDR3 totals 17 residues. V lost 5 bases to trimming and J lost 0 bases; unmatched junction nucleotides: 6.

The chain is built from TRBV28 and TRBJ2-5, with TRBD2 matching over 11 bases. Trimming at V came to 4 bases and at J to 4 bases, leaving 8 bases not matched to a gene. CDR1 MDHEN and CDR2 SYDVKM come from the germline V gene. The CDR3 has 16 amino acids. The CDR3 protein is CASSSLSGGARETQYF. The CDR3 nucleotides are TGTGCCAGCAGTTCCCTTAGCGGGGGGGCAAGAGAGACCCAGTACTTC.

This clone occurred a few times. This chain connects TRBV5-5 to TRBJ2-7; D unclear. V lost 2 bases and J lost 3, with 12 bases in between. The V gene's germline CDR1 is SGHKS and CDR2 YYEKEE (reference sequence). The CDR3 has 14 residues. The CDR3 protein is CASSFDRRLYEQYF. The CDR3 nucleotides read TGTGCCAGCAGCTTTGACCGGAGACTCTACGAGCAGTACTTC.

V gene TRBV7-2 combines with J gene TRBJ2-2, with TRBD2 matching over 14 bases. Looked up from germline, CDR1 is SGHTA and CDR2 is FQGNSA. V was pared by 3 bases and J by 7 bases, with 7 bases of the junction left unmatched. The CDR3 runs 17 residues. The CDR3 spells CASSFTGTSGGNGELFF. The DNA for the CDR3 is TGTGCCAGCAGCTTCACCGGGACTAGCGGGGGTAACGGGGAGCTGTTTTTT.

The genes are TRBV18 and TRBJ2-7; 7 nucleotides agree with TRBD2. This CDR3 comprises 15 residues. V gave up 3 bases and J gave up 7 bases; unmatched junction bases: 12. Germline lookup yields CDR1 KGHSH and CDR2 LQKENI. CDR3 region: CASSPRGTNPLEQYF. The CDR3, as DNA: TGTGCCAGCTCACCGCGGGGGACCAACCCTCTAGAGCAGTACTTC. Combining the CDR3 with reference TRBV18 and TRBJ2-7 gives the whole variable domain NAGVMQNPRHLVRRRGQEARLRCSPMKGHSHVYWYRQLPEEGLKFMVYLQKENIIDESGMPKERFSAEFPKEGPSILRIQQVVRGDSAAYFCASSPRGTNPLEQYFGPGTRLTVT.

The V and J genes are TRBV7-2 and TRBJ2-3; 7 bases agree with TRBD2. CDR3 size: 15 residues. With 2 bases clipped from V and 1 base from J, the junction kept 3 bases outside the gene matches. Germline values: CDR1 SGHTA, CDR2 FQGNSA. The CDR3 DNA follows: TGTGCCAGCAGCTTATGGGGGGGACGCACAGATACGCAGTATTTT. This sequence encodes CASSLWGGRTDTQYF.

The chain combines TRBV9 with TRBJ1-1; 11 nucleotides match TRBD1. From germline, CDR1 is SGDLS and CDR2 YYNGEE. Unmatched junction bases numbered 6, after V lost 5 bases and J lost 6 bases. There are 14 residues in the CDR3. The CDR3 bases are TGTGCCAGCAGTGAACGGGACAGGGGGGCTGAAGCTTTCTTT. Translation gives CASSERDRGAEAFF.

The chain recombines TRBV2 with TRBJ2-7; TRBD2 matches at 8 bases. The CDR3 length is 14 residues. Trimming removed 4 bases from V and 0 bases from J; junction bases left unmatched: 2. CDR1 and CDR2 from the germline V gene are SNHLY and FYNNEI. The CDR3 loop reads CASSAGGFSYEQYF. In nucleotides, the CDR3 is TGTGCCAGCAGTGCGGGGGGGTTCTCCTACGAGCAGTACTTC.

The chain has TRBV29-1 and TRBJ2-7; 10 bases map to TRBD1. V was pared by 2 bases and J by 2 bases, with 3 bases of the junction left unmatched. This CDR3 spans 14 amino acids. Germline V gives CDR1 SQVTM, CDR2 ANQGSEA. The CDR3 DNA reads TGCAGCGTTGAATCGGGACAGGGGACCTACGAGCAGTACTTC. Translated, it gives CSVESGQGTYEQYF.

The chain is built from TRBV24-1 and TRBJ2-1; weak D call: TRBD2 (6 bases). CDR3 length: 12 amino acids. CDR1 is KGHDR, CDR2 SFDVKD, per germline. V dropped 4 bases and J dropped 10 bases, with 10 bases sitting between them. The CDR3 DNA follows: TGTGCCACCAGTGACCCGGGGAGGGAGCAGTTCTTC. Amino acids: CATSDPGREQFF.

The chain uses TRBV19 and TRBJ2-2; D might be TRBD2 (5 bases). V lost 5 bases, J lost 4 bases, and 11 bases lay in between. Germline V gene data show CDR1 as LNHDA and CDR2 as SQIVND (reference sequence). There are 14 residues in the CDR3. CDR3 nucleotide sequence: TGTGCCAGTAGTCCCCGGACTGTCACCGGGGAGCTGTTTTTT. Its translation is CASSPRTVTGELFF.

This clone has just one count. The chain combines TRBV28 with TRBJ1-6; 10 nucleotides line up with TRBD1. Trimming removed 2 bases from V and 5 bases from J; junction bases left unmatched: 9. CDR3 length: 18 residues. Germline V gene sequence: CDR1 MDHEN, CDR2 SYDVKM. The DNA of the CDR3 is TGTGCCAGCAGTTTAGGAGGGGCGGGACAGGGGAATAATTCACCCCTCCACTTT. Amino acids: CASSLGGAGQGNNSPLHF.

The chain links TRBV5-1 to TRBJ1-1; D gene unclear. Germline CDR1 is SGHRS and CDR2 is YFSETQ. CDR3 size: 14 residues. Trimming pared 4 bases from V and 0 bases from J, leaving 10 bases between. Here the CDR3 reads CASSVDGVNTEAFF. The CDR3 DNA follows: TGCGCCAGCAGCGTGGACGGAGTGAACACTGAAGCTTTCTTT.

The rearrangement joins TRBV11-1 to TRBJ2-3; 9 bases match TRBD2. The trim removed 1 base at V and 5 bases at J, leaving 7 bases unmatched. This CDR3 has 16 residues. The germline gives CDR1 SGHAT, CDR2 FQDESV (reference sequence). In DNA, the CDR3 is TGTGCCAGCAGCTTAGTAGGCGGGGGGGCGAAAGATACGCAGTATTTT. It translates to CASSLVGGGAKDTQYF.

This chain joins TRBV28 and TRBJ1-4, with D perhaps matching TRBD1 (5 bases). The CDR3 totals 15 residues. Trimming took off 5 bases at V and 8 bases at J, with 18 bases between the two ends. Germline-derived CDR1 and CDR2 are MDHEN and SYDVKM. This CDR3 reads CASSPAGRGGEKLFF. CDR3 DNA sequence: TGTGCCAGCAGTCCCGCTGGGAGGGGTGGAGAAAAACTGTTTTTT.

V gene TRBV19 combines with J gene TRBJ1-2; perhaps TRBD1 as D (5 bases). V lost 5 bases and J 8 bases, leaving 12 bases between the germline ends. CDR3 length equals 12 residues. Germline V gene data show CDR1 as LNHDA and CDR2 as SQIVND (reference sequence). The CDR3 reads CASSSQGGGYTF. CDR3 DNA sequence: TGTGCCAGTAGTTCCCAGGGAGGGGGCTACACCTTC.

This sequence joins TRBV6-1 and TRBJ2-7; the D gene is possibly TRBD1 (5 bases). Germline V CDR1 and CDR2: MNHNS, SASEGT. The CDR3 runs to 13 residues. Trimming took 3 bases from V and 5 from J, leaving 11 bases between them. In DNA, the CDR3 is TGTGCCAGCAGTGATGCAGGGTTGGACGAGCAGTACTTC. It codes for CASSDAGLDEQYF.

This clone was picked up one time. The chain joins TRBV18 to TRBJ2-7; weak D call: TRBD2 (7 bases). This CDR3 is 15 amino acids long. Germline lookup yields CDR1 KGHSH and CDR2 LQKENI. Trimming took 0 bases from V and 6 from J, leaving 15 bases between them. CDR3 DNA sequence: TGTGCCAGCTCACCACCGCTGCGGGGGCTGGGCGAGCAGTACTTC. Translated: CASSPPLRGLGEQYF.

The J gene is TRBJ1-2, the V gene TRBV18, with 7 bases matching TRBD1. V trimming: 0 bases; J trimming: 4 bases; junction bases outside the gene matches: 5. This CDR3 is 15 amino acids long. In germline, CDR1 is KGHSH, CDR2 LQKENI. This chain's CDR3 is CASSPPTGLGYGYTF. The CDR3 DNA sequence: TGTGCCAGCTCACCACCGACAGGGCTGGGCTATGGCTACACCTTC.